What follows are 4 T cell receptor beta chains derived from one specimen sequenced in a study of blood T cell repertoires in COVID-19 (dated by TCRdb to 2020 to 2021). The library was produced with the immunoSEQ multiplex PCR assay. Held by TCRdb, this immuneACCESS table contains in-frame sequences only and omits some clones. Under half of the omission traces to an unresolved V gene where checked; the cause of the rest is unknown. This sample comprises 80,000 to 100,000 clones, about 86% of them detected only once. Clones ranked in the top ten supply 10% to 15% of the sample. The source material was peripheral blood. These receptors came from a woman aged 60-75 years in a cohort sampled during active or convalescent COVID-19.

The CDR3 protein is CASSQDDRIRRAAGYEQYF. The CDR3, as DNA: TGCGCCAGCAGCCAAGATGATCGAATTCGGAGAGCGGCTGGCTACGAGCAGTACTTC. The V gene is TRBV4-1, the J gene TRBJ2-7; a weak D match, TRBD2 (5 bases). Deletions cut 0 bases from V and 3 bases from J, with 24 bases between. The germline V gene encodes CDR1 MGHRA and CDR2 YSYEKL. There are 19 residues in the CDR3.

The V call is TRBV4-2, the J call TRBJ1-2; TRBD1 agrees at 7 bases. Germline CDR1 LGHNA, CDR2 YNFKEQ. The CDR3 sequence is 14 residues long. V was pared by 0 bases and J by 5 bases, with 3 bases of the junction left unmatched. In DNA, the CDR3 is TGTGCCAGCAGCCAAGAACCAGGGGGGTATGGCTACACCTTC. It encodes CASSQEPGGYGYTF.

The chain couples TRBV5-4 to TRBJ2-1, with D possibly being TRBD1 (5 bases). Trimming removed 0 bases at V and 5 bases at J, with 15 bases between. Looked up from germline, CDR1 is SGHNT and CDR2 is YYREEE (reference sequence). This CDR3 contains 16 residues. This chain's CDR3 is CASSLGLGRTNNEQFF. In nucleotides, the CDR3 is TGTGCCAGCAGCTTGGGCCTCGGTAGGACAAACAATGAGCAGTTCTTC.

This chain links TRBV6-5 with TRBJ2-1, with TRBD2 matching over 11 bases. Germline lookup yields CDR1 MNHEY and CDR2 SVGAGI. With V trimmed by 2 bases and J by 4 bases, 4 bases remained unmatched. This CDR3 has 16 residues. The CDR3 here is CASSYPSGGRYNEQFF. The DNA for the CDR3 is TGTGCCAGCAGTTACCCTAGCGGGGGGCGTTACAATGAGCAGTTCTTC.